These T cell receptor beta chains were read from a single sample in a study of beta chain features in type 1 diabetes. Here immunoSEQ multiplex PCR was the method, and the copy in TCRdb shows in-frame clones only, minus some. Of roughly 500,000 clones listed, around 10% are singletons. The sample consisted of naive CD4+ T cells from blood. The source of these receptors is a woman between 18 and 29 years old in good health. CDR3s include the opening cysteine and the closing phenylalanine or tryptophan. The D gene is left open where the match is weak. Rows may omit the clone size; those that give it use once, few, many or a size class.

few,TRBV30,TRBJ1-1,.,TGTGCCTGGAGAGCTCCATCGCTGTTAAACACTGAAGCTTTCTTT,CAWRAPSLLNTEAFF
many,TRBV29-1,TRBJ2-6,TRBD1,TGCAGCGTGCCCAGGGGGTCTGGGGCCAACGTCCTGACTTTC,CSVPRGSGANVLTF
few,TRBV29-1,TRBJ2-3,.,TGCAGCTGTTGGGGGCGCACAGATACGCAGTATTTT,CSCWGRTDTQYF
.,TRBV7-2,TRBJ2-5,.,TGTGCCAGCGGACGGCCCGGAGGGGCCCGGGAGACCCAGTACTTC,CASGRPGGARETQYF
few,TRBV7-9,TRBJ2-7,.,TGTGCCAGCAGCTTGGGGGGACAATACTACGAGCAGTACTTC,CASSLGGQYYEQYF
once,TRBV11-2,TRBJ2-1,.,TGTGCCAGCAGCTTTGGTGGGAGTTTCGCGGGGAATGAGCAGTTCTTC,CASSFGGSFAGNEQFF
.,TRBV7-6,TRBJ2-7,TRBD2,TGTGCCAGCAGCTTAGGGACCGGACTAGGACTCGAGCAGTACTTC,CASSLGTGLGLEQYF
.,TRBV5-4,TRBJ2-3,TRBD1,TGTGCCAGCAGCTCGAGAGGCACGGGACAGGCGGATAAAGATACGCAGTATTTT,CASSSRGTGQADKDTQYF
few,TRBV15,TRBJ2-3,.,TGTGCCACCAGCAGAACTGGACTAATAAATACGCAGTATTTT,CATSRTGLINTQYF
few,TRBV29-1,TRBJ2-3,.,TGCAGCGTTGAGGGAAACAGGGAGGATTACACAGATACGCAGTATTTT,CSVEGNREDYTDTQYF
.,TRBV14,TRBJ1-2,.,TGTGCCAGCAGCCGATTGGGAACCCAAAGCTATGGCTACACCTTC,CASSRLGTQSYGYTF
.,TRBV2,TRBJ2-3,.,TGTGCCAGCAGTATGTGGGGGCTCCCTACAGATACGCAGTATTTT,CASSMWGLPTDTQYF
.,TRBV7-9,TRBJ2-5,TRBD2,TGTGCCAGCAGCTCCCCCATAACTAGCGGCCAAGAGACCCAGTACTTC,CASSSPITSGQETQYF
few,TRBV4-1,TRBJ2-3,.,TGCGCCAGCAGCTCACCTACCCGAGGCCCAGATACGCAGTATTTT,CASSSPTRGPDTQYF